This record covers a single T cell receptor beta chain. This entry belongs to a study of shared clonotypes between healthy human individuals. Splitting of each subset's genomic DNA was done evenly across several immunoSEQ plates. Source study methods: ImmunoSEQ output held junction-only sequences without quality scores, so filtering differed. Sequenced by immunoSEQ multiplex PCR; TCRdb stores in-frame clones only, minus some. For V, J and clone size, that table is used; D and trimming come from the DNA. Counted here are roughly 500,000 clones, 81% occurring once; the ten biggest clones make up roughly 13%. Germline lookup yields CDR1 SGHTA and CDR2 FQGTGA. The CDR3 totals 15 residues. Trimming left V 5 bases short and J 7 bases short, with 17 bases between. Those who donated were healthy HIV-negative adults, with no recent acute infections or vaccinations reported.

The sequencing sample was made of PBMCs. The V call is TRBV7-3, the J call TRBJ2-2; D gene ambiguous. The sequence derives from a woman aged 35 to 49 in good health. Some clones in this sample may be carry-over from other donors' samples. CDR3 amino acids: CASSPQPLGNGELFF. The CDR3 nucleotides read TGTGCCAGCAGCCCCCAACCATTGGGAAACGGGGAGCTGTTTTTT.